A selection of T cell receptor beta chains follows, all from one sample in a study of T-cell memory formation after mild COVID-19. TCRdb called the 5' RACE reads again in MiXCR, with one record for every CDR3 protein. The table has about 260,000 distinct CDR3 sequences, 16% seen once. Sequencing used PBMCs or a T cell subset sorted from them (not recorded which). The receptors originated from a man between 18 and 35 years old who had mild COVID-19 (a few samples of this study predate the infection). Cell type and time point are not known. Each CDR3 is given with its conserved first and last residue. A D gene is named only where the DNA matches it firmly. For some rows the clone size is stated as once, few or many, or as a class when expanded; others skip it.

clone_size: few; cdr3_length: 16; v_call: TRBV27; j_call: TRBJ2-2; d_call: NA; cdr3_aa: CASSFNRALNTGELFF; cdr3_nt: TGTGCCAGCAGTTTCAACAGGGCCCTGAACACCGGGGAGCTGTTTTTT
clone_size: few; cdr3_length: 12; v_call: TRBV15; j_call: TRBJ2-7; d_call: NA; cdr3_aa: CATSSDGPEQYF; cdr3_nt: TGTGCCACCAGCAGTGATGGTCCCGAGCAGTACTTC
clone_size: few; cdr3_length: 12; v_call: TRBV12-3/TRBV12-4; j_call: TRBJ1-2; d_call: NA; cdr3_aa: CASSFEGGGYTF; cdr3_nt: TGTGCCAGCAGTTTCGAGGGGGGTGGCTACACCTTC
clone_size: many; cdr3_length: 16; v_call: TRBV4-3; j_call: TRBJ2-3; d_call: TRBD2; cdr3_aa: CASQNGLRGGLGTQYF; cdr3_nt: TGCGCCAGCCAAAATGGACTTCGGGGGGGCCTTGGTACGCAGTATTTT
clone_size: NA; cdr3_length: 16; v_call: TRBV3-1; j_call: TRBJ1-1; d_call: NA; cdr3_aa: CASSQVTGGKTTEAFF; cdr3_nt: TGTGCCAGCAGCCAGGTTACAGGAGGAAAGACCACTGAAGCTTTCTTT
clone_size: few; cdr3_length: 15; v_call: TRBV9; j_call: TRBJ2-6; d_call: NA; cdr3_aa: CASSPLDSGANVLTF; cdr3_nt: TGTGCCAGCAGCCCCCTAGATTCTGGGGCCAACGTCCTGACTTTC
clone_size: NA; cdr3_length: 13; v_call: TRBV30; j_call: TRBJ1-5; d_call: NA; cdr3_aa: CAWGETGNQPQHF; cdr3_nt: TGTGCCTGGGGAGAGACGGGGAATCAGCCCCAGCATTTT
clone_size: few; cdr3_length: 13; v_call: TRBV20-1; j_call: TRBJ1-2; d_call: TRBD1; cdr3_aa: CSAGQGGFSGYTF; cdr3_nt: TGCAGTGCCGGGCAGGGGGGGTTTAGTGGCTACACCTTC
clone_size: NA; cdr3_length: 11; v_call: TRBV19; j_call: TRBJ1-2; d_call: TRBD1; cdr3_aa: CASLDRDRYTF; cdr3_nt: TGTGCCAGCTTGGACAGGGATCGCTACACCTTC
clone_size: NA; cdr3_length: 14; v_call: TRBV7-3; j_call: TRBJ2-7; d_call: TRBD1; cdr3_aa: CASSSDRGSSRQYF; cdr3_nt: TGTGCCAGCAGCTCGGACAGGGGGTCTAGTCGGCAGTACTTC
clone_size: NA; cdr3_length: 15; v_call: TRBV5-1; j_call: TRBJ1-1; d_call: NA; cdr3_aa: CASSRREAGDTEAFF; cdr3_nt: TGCGCCAGCAGTCGCAGGGAAGCGGGGGACACTGAAGCTTTCTTT
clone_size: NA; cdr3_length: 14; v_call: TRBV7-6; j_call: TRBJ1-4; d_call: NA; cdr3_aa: CASSFGGFDEKLFF; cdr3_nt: TGTGCCAGCAGCTTTGGGGGATTCGATGAAAAACTGTTTTTT
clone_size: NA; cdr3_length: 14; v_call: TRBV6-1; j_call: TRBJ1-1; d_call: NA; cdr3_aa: CASSERQMNTEAFF; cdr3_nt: TGTGCCAGCAGTGAACGGCAGATGAACACTGAAGCTTTCTTT
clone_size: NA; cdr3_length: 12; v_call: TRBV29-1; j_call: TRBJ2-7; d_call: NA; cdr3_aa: CSVVSATYEQYF; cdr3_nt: TGCAGCGTTGTGTCAGCTACCTACGAGCAGTACTTC
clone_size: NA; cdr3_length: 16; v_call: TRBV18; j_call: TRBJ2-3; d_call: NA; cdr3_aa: CASSPNRGGGTDTQYF; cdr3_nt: TGTGCCAGCTCACCTAATCGGGGTGGCGGCACAGATACGCAGTATTTT
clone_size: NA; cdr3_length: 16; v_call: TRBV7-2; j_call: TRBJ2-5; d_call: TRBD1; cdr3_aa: CASSPGTAQARETQYF; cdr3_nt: TGTGCCAGCAGCCCTGGGACAGCCCAGGCCAGAGAGACCCAGTACTTC
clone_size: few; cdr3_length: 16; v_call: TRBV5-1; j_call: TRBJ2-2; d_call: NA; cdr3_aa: CASSLSGGRGTGELFF; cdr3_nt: TGCGCCAGCAGCTTGTCTGGGGGCCGCGGCACCGGGGAGCTGTTTTTT
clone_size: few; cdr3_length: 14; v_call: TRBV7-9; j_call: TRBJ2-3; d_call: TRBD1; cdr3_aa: CASSSTRGPYTQYF; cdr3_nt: TGTGCCAGCAGCTCAACGAGGGGGCCGTATACGCAGTATTTT
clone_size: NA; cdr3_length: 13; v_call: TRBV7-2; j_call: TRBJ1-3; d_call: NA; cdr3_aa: CASSFQGLNTIYF; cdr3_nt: TGTGCCAGCAGCTTTCAAGGGCTTAACACCATATATTTT
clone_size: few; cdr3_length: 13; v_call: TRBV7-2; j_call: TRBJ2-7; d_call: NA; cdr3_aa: CASSPSEPYEQYF; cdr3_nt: TGTGCCAGCAGCCCCTCTGAGCCCTACGAGCAGTACTTC
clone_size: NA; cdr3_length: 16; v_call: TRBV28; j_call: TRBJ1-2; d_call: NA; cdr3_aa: CASSLWTGISNYGYTF; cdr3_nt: TGTGCCAGCAGTTTGTGGACCGGAATCTCTAACTATGGCTACACCTTC
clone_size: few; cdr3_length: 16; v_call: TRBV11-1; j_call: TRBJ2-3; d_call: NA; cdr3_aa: CASSSQGKVIADTQYF; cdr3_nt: TGTGCCAGCAGCTCCCAGGGGAAGGTCATAGCAGATACGCAGTATTTT
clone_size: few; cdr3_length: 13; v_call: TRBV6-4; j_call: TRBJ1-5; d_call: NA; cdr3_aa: CASSDLPGGPQHF; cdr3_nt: TGTGCCAGCAGTGACCTCCCGGGGGGGCCCCAGCATTTT